This entry describes one T cell receptor beta chain. This sample is drawn from a study of identifying expanded T cells in peripheral blood. Profiling relied on immunoSEQ multiplex PCR, and the TCRdb table lists in-frame clones only, not all of them. The table has more than 50,000 clones, about 85% seen once; the top ten hold about a fifth. CDR1 is SGHNT, CDR2 YYREEE, per germline (reference sequence). The V end lost 6 bases, the J end lost 3 bases, and 15 bases lay between the germline ends. This CDR3 is 14 amino acids long. The rearrangement links TRBV5-4 to TRBJ1-2; D is perhaps TRBD1 (6 bases). This TCR was recovered from a person between 18 and 70 years old in good health. Specimen: blood. The CDR3 bases are TGTGCCAGCAAAGGCCTTACAGGGTACTATGGCTACACCTTC. Translated, it gives CASKGLTGYYGYTF. Based on the CDR3 plus reference TRBV5-4 and TRBJ1-2, the full variable domain is ETGVTQSPTHLIKTRGQQVTLRCSSQSGHNTVSWYQQALGQGPQFIFQYYREEENGRGNFPPRFSGLQFPNYSSELNVNALELDDSALYLCASKGLTGYYGYTFGSGTRLTVV.